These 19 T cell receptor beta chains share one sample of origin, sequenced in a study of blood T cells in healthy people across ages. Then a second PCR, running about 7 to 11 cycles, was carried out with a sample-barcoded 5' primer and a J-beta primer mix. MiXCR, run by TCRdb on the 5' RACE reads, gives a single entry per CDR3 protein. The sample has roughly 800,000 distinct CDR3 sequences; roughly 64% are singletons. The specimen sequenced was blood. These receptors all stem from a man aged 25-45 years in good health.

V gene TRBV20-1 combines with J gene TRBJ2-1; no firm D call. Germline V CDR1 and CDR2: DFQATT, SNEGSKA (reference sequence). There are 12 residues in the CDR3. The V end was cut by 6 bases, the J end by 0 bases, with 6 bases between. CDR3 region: CSAPSSYNEQFF. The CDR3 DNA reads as TGCAGTGCCCCCAGCTCCTACAATGAGCAGTTCTTC.

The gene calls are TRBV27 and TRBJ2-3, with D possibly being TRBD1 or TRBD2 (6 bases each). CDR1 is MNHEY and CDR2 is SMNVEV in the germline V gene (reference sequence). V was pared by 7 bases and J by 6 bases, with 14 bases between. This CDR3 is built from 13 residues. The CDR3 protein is CASTSQGGDTQYF. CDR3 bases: TGTGCCAGCACCTCACAAGGGGGGGATACGCAGTATTTT.

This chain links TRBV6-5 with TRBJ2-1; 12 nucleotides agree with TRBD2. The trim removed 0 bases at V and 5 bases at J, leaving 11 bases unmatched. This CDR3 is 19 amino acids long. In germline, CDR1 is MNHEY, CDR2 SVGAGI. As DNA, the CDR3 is TGTGCCAGCAGTTACTCAGCTACTCAACTAGCGGGGGGCCACAATGAGCAGTTCTTC. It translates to CASSYSATQLAGGHNEQFF.

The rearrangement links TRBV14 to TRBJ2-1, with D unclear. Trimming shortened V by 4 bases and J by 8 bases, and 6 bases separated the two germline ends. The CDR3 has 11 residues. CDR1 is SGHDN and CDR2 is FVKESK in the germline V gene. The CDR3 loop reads CASSLLYEQFF. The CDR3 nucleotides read TGTGCCAGCAGCCTCTTGTATGAGCAGTTCTTC.

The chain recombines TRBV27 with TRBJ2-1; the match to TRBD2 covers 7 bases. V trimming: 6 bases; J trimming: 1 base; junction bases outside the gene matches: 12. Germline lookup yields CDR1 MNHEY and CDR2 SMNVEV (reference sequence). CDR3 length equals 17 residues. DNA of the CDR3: TGTGCCAGCAGACCACTAGGTGGGGGGGGTTCCTACAATGAGCAGTTCTTC. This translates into CASRPLGGGGSYNEQFF.

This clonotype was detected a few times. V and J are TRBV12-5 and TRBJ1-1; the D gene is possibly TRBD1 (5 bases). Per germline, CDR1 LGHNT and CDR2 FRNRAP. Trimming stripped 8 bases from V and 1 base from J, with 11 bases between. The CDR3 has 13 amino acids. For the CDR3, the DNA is TGTGCTAGTTACGAGACAGCGAACACTGAAGCTTTCTTT. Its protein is CASYETANTEAFF.

CDR3 protein: CSAPGLAQGYEQYF. CDR3 DNA sequence: TGCAGTGCTCCTGGACTAGCTCAGGGCTACGAGCAGTACTTC. The V and J genes are TRBV20-1 and TRBJ2-7, with TRBD2 identical over 8 bases. CDR1 and CDR2 (germline): DFQATT, SNEGSKA (reference sequence). The CDR3 has 14 residues. V lost 5 bases to trimming and J lost 3 bases; unmatched junction nucleotides: 9.

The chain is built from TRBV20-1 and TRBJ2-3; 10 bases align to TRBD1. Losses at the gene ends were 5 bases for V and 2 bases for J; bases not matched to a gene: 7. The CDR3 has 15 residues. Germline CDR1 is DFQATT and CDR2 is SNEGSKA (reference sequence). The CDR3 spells CSAPRTGGHTDTQYF. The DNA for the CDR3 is TGCAGTGCTCCCCGGACAGGGGGTCACACAGATACGCAGTATTTT.

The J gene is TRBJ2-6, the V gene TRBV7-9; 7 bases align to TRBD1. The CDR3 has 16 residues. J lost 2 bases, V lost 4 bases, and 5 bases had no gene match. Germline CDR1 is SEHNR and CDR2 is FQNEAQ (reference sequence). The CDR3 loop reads CASSWDTGAGANVLTF. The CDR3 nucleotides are TGTGCCAGCAGCTGGGATACAGGGGCTGGGGCCAACGTCCTGACTTTC.

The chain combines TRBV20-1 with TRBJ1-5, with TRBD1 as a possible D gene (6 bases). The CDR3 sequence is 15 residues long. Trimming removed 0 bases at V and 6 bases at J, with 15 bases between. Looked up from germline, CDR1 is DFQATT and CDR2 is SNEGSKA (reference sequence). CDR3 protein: CSARESGGRSQPQHF. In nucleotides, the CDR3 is TGCAGTGCTAGAGAGTCCGGGGGGCGAAGTCAGCCCCAGCATTTT.

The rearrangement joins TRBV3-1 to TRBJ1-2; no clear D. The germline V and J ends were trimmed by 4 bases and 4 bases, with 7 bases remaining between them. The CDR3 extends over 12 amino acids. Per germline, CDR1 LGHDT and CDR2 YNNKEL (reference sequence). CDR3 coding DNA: TGTGCCAGCAGCCTCTTCACCTATGGCTACACCTTC. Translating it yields CASSLFTYGYTF.

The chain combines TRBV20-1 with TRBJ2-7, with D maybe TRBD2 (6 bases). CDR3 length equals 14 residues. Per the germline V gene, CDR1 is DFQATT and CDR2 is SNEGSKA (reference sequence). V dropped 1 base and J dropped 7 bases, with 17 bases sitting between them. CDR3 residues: CSARGGTLRSEQYF. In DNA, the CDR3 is TGCAGTGCTAGAGGAGGGACTTTGAGGAGTGAGCAGTACTTC.

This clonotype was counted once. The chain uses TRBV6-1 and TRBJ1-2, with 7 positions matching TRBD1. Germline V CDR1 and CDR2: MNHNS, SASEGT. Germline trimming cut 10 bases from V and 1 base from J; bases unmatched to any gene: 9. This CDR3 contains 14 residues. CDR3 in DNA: TGTGCCACCGTATCCTGGGACAGTAACTATGGCTACACCTTC. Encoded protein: CATVSWDSNYGYTF.

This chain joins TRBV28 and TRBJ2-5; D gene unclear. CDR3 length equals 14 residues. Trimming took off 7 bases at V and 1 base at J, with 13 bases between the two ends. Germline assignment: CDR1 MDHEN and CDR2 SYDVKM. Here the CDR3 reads CASKARTFQETQYF. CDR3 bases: TGTGCCAGCAAGGCACGGACGTTCCAAGAGACCCAGTACTTC.

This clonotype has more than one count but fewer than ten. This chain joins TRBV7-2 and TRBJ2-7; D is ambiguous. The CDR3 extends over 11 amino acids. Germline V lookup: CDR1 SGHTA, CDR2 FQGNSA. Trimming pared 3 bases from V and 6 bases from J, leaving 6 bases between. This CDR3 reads CASSFIGEQYF. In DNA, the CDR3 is TGTGCCAGCAGCTTTATCGGCGAGCAGTACTTC.

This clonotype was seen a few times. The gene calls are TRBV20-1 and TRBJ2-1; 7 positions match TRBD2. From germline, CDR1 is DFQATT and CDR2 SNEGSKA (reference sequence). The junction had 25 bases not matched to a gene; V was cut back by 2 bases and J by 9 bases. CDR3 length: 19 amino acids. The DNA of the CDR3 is TGCAGTGCTAGACCTGGGGGATCCTCCGGGAGGAAAGGGCTGGGTGAGCAGTTCTTC. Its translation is CSARPGGSSGRKGLGEQFF.

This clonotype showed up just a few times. This chain's CDR3 is CASNSLTNQGSSYNEQFF. In DNA form, the CDR3 reads TGTGCCAGCAACTCCCTAACTAATCAGGGAAGTAGTTACAATGAGCAGTTCTTC. This sequence joins TRBV7-9 and TRBJ2-1, with a tentative D call TRBD1 (5 bases). The CDR3 has 18 amino acids. Germline CDR1 is SEHNR and CDR2 is FQNEAQ (reference sequence). Trimming took off 7 bases at V and 4 bases at J, with 26 bases between the two ends.

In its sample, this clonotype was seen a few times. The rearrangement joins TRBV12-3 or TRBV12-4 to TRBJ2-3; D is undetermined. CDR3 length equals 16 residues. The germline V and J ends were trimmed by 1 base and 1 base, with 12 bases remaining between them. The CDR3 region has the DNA TGTGCCAGCAGTTTAGAACCGTCTTTTGGCACAGATACGCAGTATTTT. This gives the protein CASSLEPSFGTDTQYF.

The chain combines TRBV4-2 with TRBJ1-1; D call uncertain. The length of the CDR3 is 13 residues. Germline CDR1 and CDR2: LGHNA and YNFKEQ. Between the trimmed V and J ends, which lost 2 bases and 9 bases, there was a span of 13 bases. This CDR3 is CASSQPPDIKAFF. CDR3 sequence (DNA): TGTGCCAGCAGCCAACCCCCGGATATTAAAGCTTTCTTT.